This entry concerns a single TCR beta chain. The method was immunoSEQ multiplex PCR; TCRdb's version includes in-frame clones alone and lacks a portion of them. The repertoire holds approximately 230,000 clones, with 70% to 85% as singletons. Trimming left V 0 bases short and J 11 bases short, with 10 bases between. Germline CDR1 is LNHNV and CDR2 is YYDKDF (reference sequence). The CDR3 runs 12 residues. Participants were aged about 18 to 89 years from around 26 US areas. This specimen comes from a study of blood T cell repertoires in COVID-19. The receptor was isolated from a man aged 35-49 years who had recovered from COVID-19. This chain uses TRBV15 with TRBJ1-1; D gene ambiguous. The sample taken for sequencing was PBMCs or T cells enriched from blood (not recorded which). CDR3 in amino acids: CATSREEGWAFF. In DNA form, the CDR3 reads TGTGCCACCAGCAGAGAAGAGGGTTGGGCTTTCTTT.